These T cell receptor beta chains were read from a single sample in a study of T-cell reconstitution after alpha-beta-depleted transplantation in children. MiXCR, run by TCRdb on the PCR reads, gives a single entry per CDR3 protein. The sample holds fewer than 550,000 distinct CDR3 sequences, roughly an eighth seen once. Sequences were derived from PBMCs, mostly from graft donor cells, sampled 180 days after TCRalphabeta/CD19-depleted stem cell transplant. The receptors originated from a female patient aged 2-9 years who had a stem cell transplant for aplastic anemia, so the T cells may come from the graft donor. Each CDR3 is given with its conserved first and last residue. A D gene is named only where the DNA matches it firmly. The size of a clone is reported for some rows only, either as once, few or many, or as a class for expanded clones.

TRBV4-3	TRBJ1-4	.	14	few	TGCGCCAGCAGCATACGGTTGGGAAACGAAAAACTGTTTTTT	CASSIRLGNEKLFF
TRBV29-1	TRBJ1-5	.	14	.	TGCAGCGTTGGGTCGTCTAATAGCAATCAGCCCCAGCATTTT	CSVGSSNSNQPQHF
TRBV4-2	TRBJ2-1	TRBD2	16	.	TGTGCCAGCAGCCAAGTTAGCGGGGCCTCCTACAATGAGCAGTTCTTC	CASSQVSGASYNEQFF
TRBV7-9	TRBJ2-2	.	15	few	TGTGCCAGCAGCCTTAGCGGAGAGAACACCGGGGAGCTGTTTTTT	CASSLSGENTGELFF
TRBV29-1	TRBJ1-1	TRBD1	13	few	TGCAGCGTAAACAGGGGGCGGATCACTGAAGCTTTCTTT	CSVNRGRITEAFF
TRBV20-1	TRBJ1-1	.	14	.	TGCAGTCCCCGAGGGTCGGGGGAGAACACTGAAGCTTTCTTT	CSPRGSGENTEAFF
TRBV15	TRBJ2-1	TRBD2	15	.	TGTGCCACCTCCGGGGGAGGGGATCTTTACAATGAGCAGTTCTTC	CATSGGGDLYNEQFF
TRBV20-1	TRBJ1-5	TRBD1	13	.	TGCAGTGCCTTACAGGGGGCCAAGGGACCCCAGCATTTT	CSALQGAKGPQHF
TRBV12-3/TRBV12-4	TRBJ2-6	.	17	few	TGTGCCAGCAGAGCGGACCGCTTTAGGTCTGGGGCCAACGTCCTGACTTTC	CASRADRFRSGANVLTF
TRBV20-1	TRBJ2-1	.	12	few	TGCAGTGCCGCAGAGGCCTACAATGAGCAGTTCTTC	CSAAEAYNEQFF
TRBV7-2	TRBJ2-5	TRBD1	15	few	TGTGCCAGCAGCCGGAGGACAGGGTCCCAAGAGACCCAGTACTTC	CASSRRTGSQETQYF
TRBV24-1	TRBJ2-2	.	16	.	TGTGCCACCAGTGGCCACAGGGCTCTGAACACCGGGGAGCTGTTTTTT	CATSGHRALNTGELFF
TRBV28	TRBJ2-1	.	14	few	TGTGCCAGCTCGGCCCGGGACTCTCACAATGAGCAGTTCTTC	CASSARDSHNEQFF
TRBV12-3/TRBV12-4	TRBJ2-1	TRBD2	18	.	TGTGCCAGCAGTTTGGTCCCCTCCGCGGGAGGTTTTTACAATGAGCAGTTCTTC	CASSLVPSAGGFYNEQFF
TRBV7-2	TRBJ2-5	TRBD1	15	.	TGTGCCAGCAGCTCAGCAGGGACAGGGCTCGAGACCCAGTACTTC	CASSSAGTGLETQYF
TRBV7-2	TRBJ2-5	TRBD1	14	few	TGTGCCAGCAGCCCGACAGGGGGCTGGGAGACCCAGTACTTC	CASSPTGGWETQYF
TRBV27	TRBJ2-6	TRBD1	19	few	TGTGCCAGCAGTTTAACTTTCCGGACAGGGGTCGCTGGGGCCAACGTCCTGACTTTC	CASSLTFRTGVAGANVLTF
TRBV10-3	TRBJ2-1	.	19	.	TGTGCCATCAGTTTAGAGGCTAGATTCCGGGGGAGCTCCTACAATGAGCAGTTCTTC	CAISLEARFRGSSYNEQFF
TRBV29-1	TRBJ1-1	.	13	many	TGCAGCGTTTACCTCGTCTGGAACACTGAAGCTTTCTTT	CSVYLVWNTEAFF
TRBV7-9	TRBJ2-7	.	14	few	TGTGCCAGCAGCCTCCTACAGAGCTCCTACGAGCAGTACTTC	CASSLLQSSYEQYF
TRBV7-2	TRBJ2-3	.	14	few	TGTGCCAGCAGCCCGAGGACAGCGACAGATACGCAGTATTTT	CASSPRTATDTQYF
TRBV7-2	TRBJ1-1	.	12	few	TGTGCCAGCAGCGTTAGGGGCACTGAAGCTTTCTTT	CASSVRGTEAFF
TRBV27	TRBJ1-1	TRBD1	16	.	TGTGCCAGCAGTTTTCGGGACAGGGGCGGTGGAACTGAAGCTTTCTTT	CASSFRDRGGGTEAFF
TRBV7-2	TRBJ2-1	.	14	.	TGTGCCAGCACTGGGAGGGGGGGCTGGAATGAGCAGTTCTTC	CASTGRGGWNEQFF
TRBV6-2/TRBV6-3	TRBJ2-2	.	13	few	TGTGCCAGCAGTTATTACCTGACCGGGGAGCTGTTTTTT	CASSYYLTGELFF
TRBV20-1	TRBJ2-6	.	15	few	TGCAGTGCTAGAGATGCAGGGCCTGGGGCCAACGTCCTGACTTTC	CSARDAGPGANVLTF
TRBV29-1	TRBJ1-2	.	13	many	TGCAGCGGCGGCAGGGGCCCAAGGGATGGCTACACCTTC	CSGGRGPRDGYTF
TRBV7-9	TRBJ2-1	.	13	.	TGTGCCAGCAGCTTACCCAGGGGCTATGAGCAGTTCTTC	CASSLPRGYEQFF
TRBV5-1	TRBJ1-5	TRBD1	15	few	TGCGCCAGCAGCTATACAGGGGGCCGAAATCAGCCCCAGCATTTT	CASSYTGGRNQPQHF
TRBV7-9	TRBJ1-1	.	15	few	TGTGCCATACGATACCAACCGACAGTGAACACTGAAGCTTTCTTT	CAIRYQPTVNTEAFF
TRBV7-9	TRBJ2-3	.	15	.	TGTGCCAGCAGCCCCCCATGGGGAGTGACAGATACGCAGTATTTT	CASSPPWGVTDTQYF
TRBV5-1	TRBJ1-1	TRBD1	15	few	TGCGCCAGCAGCACTCAGGGGGCGTGGGGCACTGAAGCTTTCTTT	CASSTQGAWGTEAFF
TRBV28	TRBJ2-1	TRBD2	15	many	TGTGCCAGCACCCCGGGGGGGAGCTCCTACAATGAGCAGTTCTTC	CASTPGGSSYNEQFF
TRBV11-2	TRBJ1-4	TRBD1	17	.	TGTGCCAGCAGCTTAGGCCCCGGACAGGCCAGAAGAGAAAAACTGTTTTTT	CASSLGPGQARREKLFF
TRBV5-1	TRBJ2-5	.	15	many	TGCGCCAGCAGCAGAGGCCCGTTATCACAAGAGACCCAGTACTTC	CASSRGPLSQETQYF
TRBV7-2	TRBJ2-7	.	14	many	TGTGCCAGCAGCTTAGCGGGAAGCTCCTACGAGCAGTACTTC	CASSLAGSSYEQYF
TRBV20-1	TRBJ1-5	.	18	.	TGCAGTGCTAGAGATCGGCGGGGGGGGTTGAGGGACAATCAGCCCCAGCATTTT	CSARDRRGGLRDNQPQHF
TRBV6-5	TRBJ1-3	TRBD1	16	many	TGTGCCAGCAGCCGCTCGGACAGGGCCTCTGGAAACACCATATATTTT	CASSRSDRASGNTIYF
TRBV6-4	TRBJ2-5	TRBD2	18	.	TGTGCCAGCAGTTTATTTTGGCTAGCGGGAGCGGGTCAAGAGACCCAGTACTTC	CASSLFWLAGAGQETQYF
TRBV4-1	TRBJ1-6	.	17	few	TGCGCCAGCAGCCATCAGAAGGAGGAGGGTTTAAATTCACCCCTCCACTTT	CASSHQKEEGLNSPLHF
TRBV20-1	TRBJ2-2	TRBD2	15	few	TGCAGTGCTAGAGATAAGCGGGAGGACACCGGGGAGCTGTTTTTT	CSARDKREDTGELFF
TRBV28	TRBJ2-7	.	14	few	TGTGCCAGCAGTTTGATGACGGGAGCTTACGAGCAGTACTTC	CASSLMTGAYEQYF
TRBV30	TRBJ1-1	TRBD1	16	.	TGTGCCTGGACCTCCCCCGGGACAGGGAGGAACACTGAAGCTTTCTTT	CAWTSPGTGRNTEAFF
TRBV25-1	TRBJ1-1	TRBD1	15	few	TGTGCCAGCAGTGAATATGGAACAGGGGGTAATGAGGCTTTCTTT	CASSEYGTGGNEAFF
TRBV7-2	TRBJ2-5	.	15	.	TGTGCCAGCAGCCGCGACGCGGGGCGGGGCGAGACCCAGTACTTC	CASSRDAGRGETQYF
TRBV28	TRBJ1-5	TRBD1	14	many	TGTGCCAGCACCGGCGACAGGGGCAATCAGCCCCAGCATTTT	CASTGDRGNQPQHF
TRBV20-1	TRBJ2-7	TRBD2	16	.	TGCAGTGCTAGGGGACTAGCGGGAGTGGGATACTACGAGCAGTACTTC	CSARGLAGVGYYEQYF
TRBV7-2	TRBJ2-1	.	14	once	TGTGCCAGCAGCTTTTTCGACCCAGACAATGAGCAGTTCTTC	CASSFFDPDNEQFF
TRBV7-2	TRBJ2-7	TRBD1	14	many	TGTGCCAGCAGCTTACGACAGGGAGCCTACGAGCAGTACTTC	CASSLRQGAYEQYF
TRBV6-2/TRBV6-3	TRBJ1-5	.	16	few	TGTGCCAGCAGTTACTCGAATATTCGGGTAGGGAAGCCCCAGCATTTT	CASSYSNIRVGKPQHF
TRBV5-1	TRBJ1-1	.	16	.	TGCGCCAGCAGCTACGTCTCTTCCTGGCGGGACACTGAAGCTTTCTTT	CASSYVSSWRDTEAFF
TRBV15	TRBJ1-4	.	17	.	TGTGCCACCAGCAGAGGAATCGTTTGGCAGGGAGATGAAAAACTGTTTTTT	CATSRGIVWQGDEKLFF
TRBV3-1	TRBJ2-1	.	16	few	TGTGCCAGCAGCCAAGTGTTGACGAGCTCCTACAATGAGCAGTTCTTC	CASSQVLTSSYNEQFF